These T cell receptor beta chains were read from a single sample in a study of identical twins. TCRdb analysed the 5' RACE reads with MiXCR anew, one entry per CDR3 protein. This table has 350,000 to 450,000 distinct CDR3 sequences, approximately 17% appearing once. Sample: naive T cells sorted from blood. These receptors all stem from a man between 45 and 60 years old in good health. Both conserved end residues are part of each CDR3. Each record gives: J gene, D gene, V gene, CDR3 protein. The D gene is left open where the match is weak.

j_gene: TRBJ2-7; d_gene: TRBD2; v_gene: TRBV9; CDR3aa: CASSVGTSGNYEQYF
j_gene: TRBJ2-3; d_gene: TRBD2; v_gene: TRBV10-3; CDR3aa: CAISDSVRGGSTDTQYF
j_gene: TRBJ2-3; d_gene: TRBD1; v_gene: TRBV5-1; CDR3aa: CASSLATGTASTDTQYF
j_gene: TRBJ2-3; d_gene: -; v_gene: TRBV28; CDR3aa: CASRQFTDTQYF
j_gene: TRBJ2-2; d_gene: TRBD1; v_gene: TRBV18; CDR3aa: CASSTGPGELFF
j_gene: TRBJ1-5; d_gene: -; v_gene: TRBV28; CDR3aa: CASSLMRGGQPQHF
j_gene: TRBJ2-1; d_gene: TRBD2; v_gene: TRBV20-1; CDR3aa: CSARDTFSGSSYNEQFF
j_gene: TRBJ1-1; d_gene: TRBD1; v_gene: TRBV5-1; CDR3aa: CASSLWGQNIPEAFF
j_gene: TRBJ2-1; d_gene: -; v_gene: TRBV24-1; CDR3aa: CATSSEGGHEQFF
j_gene: TRBJ1-2; d_gene: -; v_gene: TRBV18; CDR3aa: CASEYREGYGYTF
j_gene: TRBJ2-2; d_gene: TRBD2; v_gene: TRBV6-5; CDR3aa: CASSYERERAGELFF
j_gene: TRBJ2-1; d_gene: -; v_gene: TRBV7-2; CDR3aa: CASSHSRGGAEQFF
j_gene: TRBJ2-2; d_gene: -; v_gene: TRBV20-1; CDR3aa: CSARDRRGLTGELFF
j_gene: TRBJ2-3; d_gene: -; v_gene: TRBV18; CDR3aa: CASSPSLDTQYF
j_gene: TRBJ2-7; d_gene: -; v_gene: TRBV21-1; CDR3aa: CASSGTGKLYEQYF
j_gene: TRBJ2-1; d_gene: -; v_gene: TRBV28; CDR3aa: CASPPPPGAGLINEQFF
j_gene: TRBJ2-2; d_gene: TRBD1; v_gene: TRBV6-5; CDR3aa: CASSSGQGNTGELFF
j_gene: TRBJ2-7; d_gene: -; v_gene: TRBV6-2/TRBV6-3; CDR3aa: CASTDGTRYEQYF
j_gene: TRBJ2-5; d_gene: -; v_gene: TRBV20-1; CDR3aa: CSVEEIQETQYF
j_gene: TRBJ2-1; d_gene: TRBD2; v_gene: TRBV4-3; CDR3aa: CASSQDVRLLAAYNEQFF
j_gene: TRBJ2-2; d_gene: -; v_gene: TRBV7-9; CDR3aa: CASSLSPQPGELFF
j_gene: TRBJ2-5; d_gene: TRBD1; v_gene: TRBV19; CDR3aa: CASGQGAAETQYF
j_gene: TRBJ2-1; d_gene: TRBD1; v_gene: TRBV14; CDR3aa: CASSSGTGGFGQFF
j_gene: TRBJ2-7; d_gene: TRBD2; v_gene: TRBV6-1; CDR3aa: CASNRGTSLNYEQYF
j_gene: TRBJ2-7; d_gene: TRBD1; v_gene: TRBV20-1; CDR3aa: CSATDRALSYEQYF
j_gene: TRBJ1-2; d_gene: -; v_gene: TRBV6-2/TRBV6-3; CDR3aa: CASSPGARYGYTF
j_gene: TRBJ2-2; d_gene: -; v_gene: TRBV6-2/TRBV6-3; CDR3aa: CASSYSIPRVRTGELFF
j_gene: TRBJ2-7; d_gene: TRBD2; v_gene: TRBV20-1; CDR3aa: CSARKLAGGDRSEQYF